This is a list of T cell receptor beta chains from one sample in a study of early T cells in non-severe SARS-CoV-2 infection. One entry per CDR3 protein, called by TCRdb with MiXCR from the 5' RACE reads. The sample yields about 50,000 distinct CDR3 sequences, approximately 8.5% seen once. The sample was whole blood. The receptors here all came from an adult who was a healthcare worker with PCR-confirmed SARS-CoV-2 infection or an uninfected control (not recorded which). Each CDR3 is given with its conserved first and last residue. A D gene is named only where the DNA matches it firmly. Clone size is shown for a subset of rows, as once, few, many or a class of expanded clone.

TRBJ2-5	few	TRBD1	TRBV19	CASAPGQWEETQYF	TGTGCCTCAGCCCCGGGACAGTGGGAAGAGACCCAGTACTTC
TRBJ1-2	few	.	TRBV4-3	CASSQDTPGEWDYGYTF	TGCGCCAGCAGCCAAGATACGCCAGGGGAATGGGACTATGGCTACACCTTC
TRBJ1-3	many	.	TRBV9	CASSQSGGKSGNTIYF	TGTGCCAGCAGCCAAAGCGGGGGGAAATCTGGAAACACCATATATTTT
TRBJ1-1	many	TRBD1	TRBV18	CASSPRTGANTEAFF	TGTGCCAGCTCACCCCGGACAGGGGCGAACACTGAAGCTTTCTTT
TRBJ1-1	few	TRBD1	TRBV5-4	CASSLTGQGEAFF	TGTGCCAGCAGCTTGACGGGACAGGGTGAAGCTTTCTTT
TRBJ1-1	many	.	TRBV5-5	CASSNKNLWTEAFF	TGTGCCAGCAGTAATAAAAACCTGTGGACTGAAGCTTTCTTT
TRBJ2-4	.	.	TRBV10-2	CASRDLGLAKNIQYF	TGCGCCAGCAGAGATTTGGGACTGGCCAAAAACATTCAGTACTTC
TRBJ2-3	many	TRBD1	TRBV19	CASSLSTQGADTQYF	TGTGCCAGTAGTCTTTCCACGCAGGGGGCAGATACGCAGTATTTT
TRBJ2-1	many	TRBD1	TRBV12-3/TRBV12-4	CASSPPDRGNEQFF	TGTGCCAGCAGCCCACCGGACAGGGGGAATGAGCAGTTCTTC
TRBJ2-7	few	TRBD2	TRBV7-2	CASSLESAGGSYEQYF	TGTGCCAGCAGCTTAGAAAGCGCGGGGGGATCCTACGAGCAGTACTTC
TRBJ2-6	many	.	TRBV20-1	CSARDRMSSGANVLTF	TGCAGTGCTAGAGATCGGATGAGCTCTGGGGCCAACGTCCTGACTTTC
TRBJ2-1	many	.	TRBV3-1	CASSQETYNEQFF	TGTGCCAGCAGCCAAGAAACCTACAATGAGCAGTTCTTC
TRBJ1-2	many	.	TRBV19	CASRQAVSTNYGYTF	TGTGCCAGTAGACAGGCGGTATCAACTAACTATGGCTACACCTTC
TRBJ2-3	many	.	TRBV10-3	CAISPVDGWDTQYF	TGTGCCATCAGTCCGGTCGACGGTTGGGATACGCAGTATTTT
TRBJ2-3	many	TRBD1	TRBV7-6	CASSRDGQGAGDTQYF	TGTGCCAGCAGCCGCGACGGACAGGGGGCGGGAGATACGCAGTATTTT
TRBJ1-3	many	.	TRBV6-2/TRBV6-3	CASSFTEHSGNTIYF	TGTGCCAGCAGTTTCACCGAACACTCTGGAAACACCATATATTTT
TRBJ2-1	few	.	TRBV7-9	CASSLGALYTSSNEQFF	TGTGCCAGCAGCTTAGGGGCATTATACACGTCGTCCAATGAGCAGTTCTTC
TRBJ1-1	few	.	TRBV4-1	CASSQQTGRRTEAFF	TGCGCCAGCAGCCAACAAACGGGAAGGAGGACTGAAGCTTTCTTT
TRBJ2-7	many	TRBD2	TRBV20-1	CSARDPTSGRGYEQYF	TGCAGTGCTAGAGACCCGACTAGCGGGAGGGGGTACGAGCAGTACTTC
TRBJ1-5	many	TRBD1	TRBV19	CASSQTGARNNQPQHF	TGTGCCAGTAGTCAAACAGGGGCGAGAAACAATCAGCCCCAGCATTTT
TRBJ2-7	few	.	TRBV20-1	CSASVVGGGRYEQYF	TGCAGTGCTAGCGTTGTTGGCGGAGGCCGCTACGAGCAGTACTTC
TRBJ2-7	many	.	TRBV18	CASSPMDSKSYEQYF	TGTGCCAGCTCACCCATGGACAGTAAGTCCTACGAGCAGTACTTC
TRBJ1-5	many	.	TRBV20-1	CSAIGQINQPQHF	TGCAGTGCTATAGGACAGATCAATCAGCCCCAGCATTTT
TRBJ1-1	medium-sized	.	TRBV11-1	CASSSAMDVGNTEAFF	TGTGCCAGCAGCTCCGCTATGGACGTGGGGAACACTGAAGCTTTCTTT
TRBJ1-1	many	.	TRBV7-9	CASSLVPENTEAFF	TGTGCCAGCAGCTTAGTTCCAGAGAACACTGAAGCTTTCTTT
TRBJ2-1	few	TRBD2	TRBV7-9	CASSLVAGGAAEQFF	TGTGCCAGCAGCTTGGTTGCGGGAGGTGCAGCTGAGCAGTTCTTC
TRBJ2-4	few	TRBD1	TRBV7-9	CASSPHGQGVAKNIQYF	TGTGCCAGCAGCCCGCACGGACAGGGTGTAGCCAAAAACATTCAGTACTTC
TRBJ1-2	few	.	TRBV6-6	CASSPLTGPMDGYTF	TGTGCCAGCAGTCCTCTAACAGGCCCGATGGATGGCTACACCTTC
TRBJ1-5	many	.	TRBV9	CASSGHGSQPQHF	TGTGCCAGCAGCGGTCATGGGTCACAGCCCCAGCATTTT
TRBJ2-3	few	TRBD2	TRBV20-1	CSASGTSGRALDTQYF	TGCAGTGCTAGCGGGACTAGCGGGAGGGCCTTAGATACGCAGTATTTT
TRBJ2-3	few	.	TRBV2	CASSEAWSDTQYF	TGTGCCAGCAGTGAGGCTTGGTCAGATACGCAGTATTTT